The clone carrying this TCR beta chain was counted ten times or more. The sample comes from a study of T-cell reconstitution after alpha-beta-depleted transplantation in children. Germline assignment: CDR1 SGHRS and CDR2 YFSETQ. This CDR3 has 14 residues. V was cut by 1 base and J by 5 bases, with 9 bases left in between. Molecular barcoding with unique molecular identifiers was used for the TCRbeta library. TCRdb re-derived calls from the PCR reads in MiXCR, one entry per CDR3 protein. The sample includes over 550,000 distinct CDR3 sequences, under 12% of them seen just once. This sample comprised PBMCs from the stem cell graft donor, obtained from the stem cell graft. The clonotype originates from a human donor who donated a stem cell graft to a child with acute myeloid leukemia. This sequence joins TRBV5-1 and TRBJ2-2; maybe TRBD2 (5 bases). The CDR3 region is CASSLWTPTGELFF. The CDR3 nucleotides are TGCGCCAGCAGCTTGTGGACTCCAACCGGGGAGCTGTTTTTT.